This paragraph covers one T cell receptor (beta chain) sequence. Its antigen is unidentified. V was pared by 5 bases and J by 2 bases, with 9 bases of the junction left unmatched. Germline-derived CDR1 and CDR2 are MDHEN and SYDVKM. The CDR3 consists of 15 residues. This entry is derived from a study of blood T cells in healthy people across ages. Study-wide points: A strong correlation between TCR beta diversity and naive T cell percentage was seen.

For the second PCR, which ran for roughly 7 to 11 cycles, a sample-barcoded 5' primer and a J-beta primer mix were used. TCRdb re-called the 5' RACE reads through MiXCR, storing one row per CDR3 protein. The top ten hold 13% of the sample, which has 1 million to 1.2 million distinct CDR3 sequences, about two fifths seen once. This receptor was identified in a man aged 18 to 30 in good health. Sequencing was done on a sample of blood. The chain couples TRBV28 to TRBJ2-7; 7 nucleotides line up with TRBD1. CDR3 nucleotides: TGTGCCAGCAGTGGTGGGACAGCACTCCCCTACGAGCAGTACTTC. Protein: CASSGGTALPYEQYF.